Here is one T cell receptor beta chain with its context. This clonotype was seen repeatedly, ten times or more. The antigen this receptor binds is unknown. Within one base of it there is no much larger clone, and no base qualities were kept. The sequencer listed for this sample is Illumina NovaSeq 6000. TCRalpha and TCRbeta cDNA libraries were constructed by 5'RACE with constant-segment primers, with sample barcodes and unique molecular identifiers being introduced. RNA was extracted from every sample with Trizol reagent. Amplification of the libraries took two PCR steps, and the second step added a second sample barcode plus Illumina TruSeq adapters. The libraries were sequenced on an Illumina NovaSeq using 2 x 150 bp paired-end reads. On the study's bioinformatics: Demultiplexing of reads and collapsing into UMI-guided consensus sequences were performed with migec v1.2.7. Using mixcr v2.1.11, UMI consensuses were aligned to TRA and TRB V and J templates and then assembled into clonotypes. Expanded or contracted clonotypes were those called significant by both edgeR and NoisET, with noise models trained on biological replicates. For edgeR calls, the cutoffs were a false discovery rate-adjusted p below 0.01 and a log2 fold-change threshold of 1. As an exploratory analysis of dynamics, max-normalized trajectories of the 1000 most abundant clonotypes were examined by PCA with hierarchical clustering. Separately sequenced CD4+ and CD8+ repertoires were used to assign a CD4 or CD8 phenotype to each responding clone. TCRdb reprocessing: public reads trimmed at Q25 with fastp, clones called with MiXCR, in-frame beta chains kept. Each CDR3 protein appears once, grouped with its most common genes and DNA. The V and J calls reflect TCRdb's pipeline rather than the authors' work. Here the sample has some 70,000 distinct CDR3 sequences; 16% occur a single time. Jointly, the top ten make up around 31% of the sample.

Ficoll-Paque density gradient centrifugation was the method used to isolate PBMCs. V loses 3 bases of germline sequence and J loses 2 bases, and the interval between the two ends is 10 bases. The CDR3 runs 15 amino acids, cysteine and phenylalanine included. The DNA shown is the 45-base CDR3, in frame from base 1. The germline V gene encodes CDR1 SGHAT and CDR2 FQNNGV. The data were obtained in a study of T-cell memory formation after mild COVID-19 (dated by TCRdb to the early 2020s). About the study as a whole: TCR sequence clusters from the two donors were largely donor specific. Longitudinal TCRalpha and TCRbeta repertoire sequencing tracked T-cell clones expanding and contracting after mild COVID-19 in a couple of donors. Two young, previously healthy adult volunteers made up the cohort, one male and one female.

Points the paper makes about the study in general: Balanced CD4/CD8 phenotypes were observed for clones contracting from day 15 to 85, whereas a bias towards CD4+ was observed for a second wave of clones expanding from day 15 to 37. Some responding clones were detected in pre-infection memory, which suggested that pre-existing cross-reactive memory T cells had joined the SARS-CoV-2 response. Only two mild cases were covered in the study, and larger cohorts including severe cases with pre-infection samples were considered necessary. SARS-CoV-2 specificity of the second-wave clones peaking on day 37 was not confirmed. Contracting CD4+ clones were found mainly in CM and EM memory subsets, while CD8+ clones were enriched in EMRA.

This sequence was found in an adult woman who had mild COVID-19 (a few samples of this study predate the infection). The sample titles of this study are shuffled in the database, so cell type and time point are left out; the donor was told from shared clones. Sequenced input: PBMCs or a T cell subset sorted from them (not recorded which). Recombination joined TRBV11-2 with TRBJ2-2; the D call is possibly TRBD1 or TRBD2, each sharing 5 bases. The base sequence is TGTGCCAGCAGCTTGATTGGGGGAAACACCGGGGAGCTGTTTTTT. Translation gives CASSLIGGNTGELFF.